This TCR beta chain came from a study of shared clonotypes between healthy human individuals. About the study: Those who served as donors were two women and a few men between the ages of 18 and 49. For every donor, three CD4 naive, three CD4 memory, two CD8 naive and one CD8 memory plates were used. Whole-study findings and limits: It was the non-shared clonotypes that had lower generation probabilities than clonotypes shared by all four donors.

As to this clone: Its antigen is as yet unknown.

Replicate PCRs from sorted subsets contained roughly 190 ng DNA, which is some 30,000 T cell genomes. The protocol was immunoSEQ multiplex PCR, while the TCRdb copy is restricted to in-frame clones and leaves out a portion. This sample has some 2,100,000 clones, with approximately 94% found just once. The CDR3 runs 14 residues. Germline V CDR1 and CDR2: SGHRS, YFSETQ. Trimming stripped 4 bases from V and 4 bases from J, with 14 bases between. The rearrangement joins TRBV5-1 to TRBJ2-5; perhaps TRBD1 as D (6 bases). The TCR originated in a man aged 18 to 30 in good health. Specimen: naive CD4+ T cells sorted from blood. Specified subset: CD45RA+ positively selected. The CDR3 loop is CASSDWTAVETQYF. The CDR3 DNA is TGCGCCAGCAGCGACTGGACAGCAGTAGAGACCCAGTACTTC.